A single sample gave rise to the 28 T cell receptor beta chains below, sequenced in a study of blood T cell repertoires in COVID-19. Assay used: immunoSEQ multiplex PCR; TCRdb lists only in-frame clones, some missing. Among fewer than 100,000 clones listed, roughly 85% were seen once. What was sequenced was peripheral blood. The receptors come from a man over 45 with COVID-19, enrolled during active disease.

The chain recombines TRBV11-2 with TRBJ1-2; 7 nucleotides align to TRBD1. With V trimmed by 5 bases and J by 8 bases, 5 bases remained unmatched. Looked up from germline, CDR1 is SGHAT and CDR2 is FQNNGV. The CDR3 sequence is 12 residues long. DNA for the CDR3: TGTGCCAGCAGCCAGGGACAGCCCGGCTACACCTTC. This sequence encodes CASSQGQPGYTF. The full variable domain, with the rest looked up from reference TRBV11-2 and TRBJ1-2, is EAGVAQSPRYKIIEKRQSVAFWCNPISGHATLYWYQQILGQGPKLLIQFQNNGVVDDSQLPKDRFSAERLKGVDSTLKIQPAKLEDSAVYLCASSQGQPGYTFGSGTRLTVV.

J is TRBJ2-3 and V is TRBV7-3; D uncertain. Germline CDR1 is SGHTA and CDR2 is FQGTGA. This CDR3 comprises 13 residues. Trimming removed 0 bases at V and 5 bases at J, with 6 bases between. The CDR3: CASSLTFQDTQYF. CDR3 sequence (DNA): TGTGCCAGCAGCTTAACGTTCCAAGATACGCAGTATTTT.

This clone was seen many times. J is TRBJ2-7 and V is TRBV10-1, with 9 bases lining up with TRBD2. Germline lookup yields CDR1 WNHNN and CDR2 SYGVQD (reference sequence). The CDR3 length is 13 residues. The V segment lost 10 bases and the J segment 6 bases; nucleotides outside the gene matches: 10. In nucleotides, the CDR3 is TGCGCCATCCGATTAGCGGGAGTGTGCGAGCAGTACTTC. Protein: CAIRLAGVCEQYF.

The chain employs TRBV6-5 and TRBJ2-7; 8 bases line up with TRBD1. Germline-derived CDR1 and CDR2 are MNHEY and SVGAGI. V was clipped by 8 bases and J by 2 bases; unmatched bases: 8. The CDR3 has 14 amino acids. The CDR3 reads CASLPGTGPYEQYF. DNA of the CDR3: TGTGCCAGCCTCCCCGGGACAGGCCCCTACGAGCAGTACTTC.

This clone has a single count. The rearrangement links TRBV5-4 to TRBJ2-2; D might be TRBD2 (5 bases). Germline V lookup: CDR1 SGHNT, CDR2 YYREEE (reference sequence). With 4 bases removed from V and 5 bases from J, the gap between germline ends came to 21 bases. The CDR3 is made up of 17 amino acids. This CDR3 is CASSTVFAGPGTGELFF. The CDR3 nucleotides read TGTGCCAGCAGCACCGTCTTTGCGGGCCCTGGGACCGGGGAGCTGTTTTTT.

The chain uses TRBV6-2 or TRBV6-3 and TRBJ1-4; TRBD1 matches 10 bases. Germline V CDR1 and CDR2: MNHEY, SVGEGT. J gave up 5 bases and V 4 bases, and 4 bases lay outside the gene matches. The CDR3 consists of 15 residues. CDR3 region: CASSSTGQGNEKLFF. The CDR3 region has the DNA TGTGCCAGCAGTTCCACGGGACAGGGGAATGAAAAACTGTTTTTT.

The rearrangement joins TRBV27 to TRBJ1-2; no reliable D call. The CDR3 is made up of 15 amino acids. Germline CDR1 reads MNHEY; CDR2 reads SMNVEV (reference sequence). Trimming stripped 3 bases from V and 8 bases from J, with 19 bases between. The CDR3 bases are TGTGCCAGCAGTTTTGCTCCGACAAACAGCGGCGGCTACACCTTC. It translates to CASSFAPTNSGGYTF.

The CDR3 DNA is TGTGCCAGCAGTGACAGGGAATACAATGAGCAGTTCTTC. Residues: CASSDREYNEQFF. The J gene is TRBJ2-1, the V gene TRBV25-1, with D perhaps TRBD1 (5 bases). The CDR3 length is 13 residues. Germline V lookup: CDR1 MGHDK, CDR2 SYGVNS. V was pared by 3 bases and J by 4 bases, with 7 bases between.

J is TRBJ2-1 and V is TRBV7-2, with a possible D match to TRBD1 (6 bases). The CDR3 is made up of 15 amino acids. V was trimmed by 0 bases and J by 4 bases, leaving 10 bases between them. Germline loops: CDR1 SGHTA, CDR2 FQGNSA. CDR3 residues: CASSLAVGTYNEQFF. CDR3 coding DNA: TGTGCCAGCAGCTTAGCGGTGGGGACATACAATGAGCAGTTCTTC. Based on the CDR3 plus reference TRBV7-2 and TRBJ2-1, the full variable domain is GAGVSQSPSNKVTEKGKDVELRCDPISGHTALYWYRQSLGQGLEFLIYFQGNSAPDKSGLPSDRFSAERTGGSVSTLTIQRTQQEDSAVYLCASSLAVGTYNEQFFGPGTRLTVL.

This rearrangement joins TRBV7-2 to TRBJ1-6; TRBD1 matches 7 bases. V shed 3 bases and J 6 bases; nucleotides not matched to a gene: 5. The germline CDR1 and CDR2 sequences are SGHTA and FQGNSA. The CDR3 totals 15 residues. The CDR3: CASSFNRGSNSPLHF. CDR3 DNA: TGTGCCAGCAGCTTTAACAGGGGTAGTAATTCACCCCTCCACTTT.

The chain employs TRBV5-1 and TRBJ2-7; TRBD1 agrees at 7 bases. J lost 3 bases, V lost 0 bases, and 6 bases had no gene match. The CDR3 covers 15 residues. From germline, CDR1 is SGHRS and CDR2 YFSETQ. CDR3 amino acids: CASSLDRDRDYEQYF. The CDR3 region has the DNA TGCGCCAGCAGCTTGGATCGGGACAGAGACTACGAGCAGTACTTC.

As concerns this clone: Other DNA sequences in the sample encode the same CDR3. V is TRBV2 and J is TRBJ2-7; TRBD1 agrees at 8 bases. The CDR3 is 14 residues long. The V gene end was trimmed by 6 bases and the J gene end by 0 bases; junction bases not matched to a gene: 4. Germline values: CDR1 SNHLY, CDR2 FYNNEI. The CDR3: CASRRTGTSYEQYF. CDR3 sequence (DNA): TGTGCCAGCAGGAGGACAGGGACCTCCTACGAGCAGTACTTC.

The chain links TRBV4-1 to TRBJ2-3; no firm D call. V was trimmed by 2 bases and J by 3 bases, leaving 6 bases between them. CDR3 size: 13 residues. Germline CDR1 MGHRA, CDR2 YSYEKL. The CDR3 is CASSQRVTDTQYF. The DNA of the CDR3 is TGCGCCAGCAGCCAAAGAGTGACAGATACGCAGTATTTT.

The J gene is TRBJ1-2, the V gene TRBV5-6; TRBD1 matches at 7 bases. There are 14 residues in the CDR3. The germline CDR1 and CDR2 sequences are SGHDT and YYEEEE. The ends lost 3 bases at V and 4 bases at J; junction bases unmatched: 6. The CDR3 coding sequence is TGTGCCAGCAGCTCCAGACAGGGTTTCTATGGCTACACCTTC. Its translation: CASSSRQGFYGYTF.

CDR3 residues: CASSFEVNYGYTF. As DNA, the CDR3 is TGTGCCAGCAGTTTCGAGGTCAACTATGGCTACACCTTC. The rearrangement links TRBV28 to TRBJ1-2; D is undetermined. Trimming removed 3 bases at V and 2 bases at J, with 7 bases between. Germline-derived CDR1 and CDR2 are MDHEN and SYDVKM. The CDR3 is made up of 13 amino acids.

The J gene is TRBJ2-6, the V gene TRBV7-9; unclear D gene. Trimming pared 5 bases from V and 4 bases from J, leaving 6 bases between. The germline V gene encodes CDR1 SEHNR and CDR2 FQNEAQ (reference sequence). The CDR3 extends over 13 amino acids. This CDR3 reads CASSEAGANVLTF. The CDR3 DNA is TGTGCCAGCAGCGAAGCCGGGGCCAACGTCCTGACTTTC.

The rearrangement links TRBV24-1 to TRBJ2-5; D is perhaps TRBD2 (6 bases). The CDR3 totals 14 residues. The V gene lost 12 bases and the J gene lost 1 base, with 17 bases spanning the gap. Germline assignment: CDR1 KGHDR and CDR2 SFDVKD. In DNA form, the CDR3 reads TGTGCCTCCGCGGGCGGGAACTTCCAAGAGACCCAGTACTTC. Amino acids: CASAGGNFQETQYF.

V and J are TRBV6-6 and TRBJ2-5; 7 bases agree with TRBD2. In germline, CDR1 is MNHNY, CDR2 SVGAGI (reference sequence). CDR3 length: 14 residues. With V trimmed by 6 bases and J by 3 bases, 7 bases remained unmatched. The CDR3 protein is CASSDWGGEETQYF. The CDR3 coding sequence is TGTGCCAGCAGCGACTGGGGGGGGGAAGAGACCCAGTACTTC.

The V gene is TRBV3-1 (or the pseudogene TRBV3-2), the J gene TRBJ2-2, with D unclear. The ends were cut back, 4 bases at V and 6 bases at J, with 6 bases in the middle. This CDR3 region has 12 residues. CDR1 LGHDT and CDR2 YNNKEL come from the germline V gene (reference sequence). The CDR3 sequence is CASSPFPGELFF. CDR3 coding DNA: TGTGCCAGCAGCCCCTTCCCCGGGGAGCTGTTTTTT.

The V gene is TRBV7-8, the J gene TRBJ1-5; 10 bases agree with TRBD1. The CDR3 is made up of 17 amino acids. J lost 1 base, V lost 4 bases, and 7 bases had no gene match. Germline CDR1 reads SGHVS; CDR2 reads FQNEAQ. CDR3 nucleotide sequence: TGTGCCAGCAGCTCGACAGGGGGCGGACGGAGCAATCAGCCCCAGCATTTT. Protein: CASSSTGGGRSNQPQHF.

The chain employs TRBV24-1 and TRBJ2-2, with 12 bases fitting TRBD1. From germline, CDR1 is KGHDR and CDR2 SFDVKD. CDR3 length: 19 amino acids. With 5 bases clipped from V and 4 bases from J, the junction kept 13 bases outside the gene matches. The CDR3 sequence: CATSVLASGQGASTGELFF. The CDR3 DNA is TGTGCCACCAGTGTTTTAGCCTCGGGACAGGGGGCGAGCACCGGGGAGCTGTTTTTT.

The count of this clone is one. The rearrangement joins TRBV7-5 to TRBJ1-4; the D call TRBD1 from the table was never checked on the DNA. TRBV7-5 is a recognized pseudogene. The CDR3 has 14 amino acids. The CDR3: CARSTGQSNEKLFF. The CDR3 bases are TGTGCCAGAAGCACGGGACAGTCTAATGAAAAACTGTTTTTT.

The V call is TRBV4-1, the J call TRBJ2-1, with 12 bases fitting TRBD2. The CDR3 is 15 amino acids. V dropped 1 base and J dropped 9; count of bases not matched to a gene: 4. Germline-derived CDR1 and CDR2 are MGHRA and YSYEKL. CDR3 sequence (DNA): TGCGCCAGCAGCCAAGCTAGCGGGAGGGCCTCTGAGCAGTTCTTC. Translated: CASSQASGRASEQFF.

This clone occurred once. V usage is TRBV3-1 (or the pseudogene TRBV3-2) and J usage is TRBJ2-1; 8 bases agree with TRBD2. Trimming removed 4 bases from V and 5 bases from J; junction bases left unmatched: 10. Germline V lookup: CDR1 LGHDT, CDR2 YNNKEL (reference sequence). The CDR3 has 16 amino acids. The CDR3 nucleotides read TGTGCCAGCAGCCCCCTTAGCGGGATCACGAACAATGAGCAGTTCTTC. Its protein product is CASSPLSGITNNEQFF.

The V call is TRBV12-2, the J call TRBJ2-1; no check of the table's D call, TRBD2, against the DNA was made. TRBV12-2 is tagged as a pseudogene. The CDR3 runs to 15 residues. DNA for the CDR3: TGTGCAAGTCGCTTAAAGCGCAAGTCCTACAATGAGCAGTTCTTC. Translation gives CASRLKRKSYNEQFF.

This clone showed up just once. V is TRBV18 and J is TRBJ2-2; TRBD1 matches 11 bases. The CDR3 loop spans 15 amino acids. With V trimmed by 6 bases and J by 4 bases, 4 bases remained unmatched. Germline V gives CDR1 KGHSH, CDR2 LQKENI. The CDR3 DNA follows: TGTGCCAGCTCGTCCGGGACAGGGGGCACCGGGGAGCTGTTTTTT. Protein: CASSSGTGGTGELFF.

This clone was observed a few times. This chain links TRBV28 with TRBJ1-5; D is uncertain. Germline V gene data show CDR1 as MDHEN and CDR2 as SYDVKM. The CDR3 spans 16 residues. Trimming cost V 3 bases and J 2 bases, with 14 bases left between them. The CDR3 DNA follows: TGTGCCAGCAGTTTTGGGCCCATGTTTGGCAATCAGCCCCAGCATTTT. Its protein is CASSFGPMFGNQPQHF.

The V gene is TRBV7-6, the J gene TRBJ1-2; a possible D gene is TRBD1 (6 bases). The V end was cut by 6 bases, the J end by 3 bases, with 14 bases between. The CDR3 consists of 14 residues. CDR1 is SGHVS, CDR2 FNYEAQ, per germline. The chain's CDR3 is CASSPAGTHYGYTF. The CDR3 DNA follows: TGTGCCAGCAGTCCAGCCGGGACACACTATGGCTACACCTTC.